Listed below are T cell receptor beta chains from one sample, sequenced in a study of blood T cell repertoires in COVID-19. Only in-frame clones appear in the TCRdb table, and some are missing; sequencing was by immunoSEQ multiplex PCR. The profile shows tens of thousands of clones, approximately 83% of them singletons. Specimen: peripheral blood. Every receptor here comes from a man aged 70-80 years with acute or convalescent COVID-19. CDR3s include the opening cysteine and the closing phenylalanine or tryptophan. A D gene is named only where the DNA matches it firmly. For some rows the clone size is stated as once, few or many, or as a class when expanded; others skip it.

d_gene | j_gene | v_gene | abundance | CDR3nt | CDR3aa
TRBD2 | TRBJ2-1 | TRBV15 | once | TGTGCCACCAGCTACCTAGCGGGAGGATACAATGAGCAGTTCTTC | CATSYLAGGYNEQFF
TRBD2 | TRBJ2-3 | TRBV24-1 | few | TGTGCCACCAGTGATTTTGTAGCGGGTAGAGATACGCAGTATTTT | CATSDFVAGRDTQYF
NA | TRBJ1-4 | TRBV7-3 | NA | TGTGCCAGCAGCTTTTTGAGGAGGGATGAAAAACTGTTTTTT | CASSFLRRDEKLFF
NA | TRBJ2-7 | TRBV5-1 | NA | TGCGCCAGCAGCTTGACCGGGGTCACGAACGAGCAGTACTTC | CASSLTGVTNEQYF
NA | TRBJ1-2 | TRBV27 | NA | TGTGCCAGCAGTTTCAAGGGGGAGGGTGGCTACACCTTC | CASSFKGEGGYTF
NA | TRBJ1-5 | TRBV5-8 | once | TGTGCCAGCAGCTTGGATGGCGGGAATCAGCCCCAGCATTTT | CASSLDGGNQPQHF
TRBD1 | TRBJ2-1 | TRBV7-2 | NA | TGTGCCAGCAGCAACCGACAGGGTAGTTACAATGAGCAGTTCTTC | CASSNRQGSYNEQFF
NA | TRBJ1-1 | TRBV6-2/TRBV6-3 | NA | TGTGCCAGCAGTTACTCGGAGGGGACTCTTCAAACTGAAGCTTTCTTT | CASSYSEGTLQTEAFF
NA | TRBJ2-1 | TRBV18 | NA | TGTGCCAGCTCAAGCCCGGGACTTCTAAGCTCCTACAATGAGCAGTTCTTC | CASSSPGLLSSYNEQFF
TRBD2 | TRBJ2-5 | TRBV5-1 | NA | TGCGCCAGCAGCTTTGGACTAGCGGGGCCAGAGACCCAGTACTTC | CASSFGLAGPETQYF
TRBD1 | TRBJ1-1 | TRBV19 | NA | TGTGCCAGTACGGGGCCCCGCGGACAGGCGAACACTGAAGCTTTCTTT | CASTGPRGQANTEAFF
TRBD2 | TRBJ2-3 | TRBV11-2 | NA | TGTGCCAGCAGCTTTAGCGGGAGCAGCACAGATACGCAGTATTTT | CASSFSGSSTDTQYF
TRBD1 | TRBJ1-6 | TRBV3-1/TRBV3-2 | few | TGTGCCAGCAGCCAAGGACAGGGAGCTTCACCCCTCCACTTT | CASSQGQGASPLHF
TRBD1 | TRBJ2-2 | TRBV19 | NA | TGTGCCAGTCACCCCGACAGGGCCGGGGAGCTGTTTTTT | CASHPDRAGELFF
NA | TRBJ1-2 | TRBV7-9 | NA | TGTGCCAGCAGCTCAGGGGACCATGGCTACACCTTC | CASSSGDHGYTF
NA | TRBJ1-6 | TRBV7-2 | NA | TGTGCCAGCAGCGGGGCCACCCCAGGACCCCTCCACTTT | CASSGATPGPLHF
NA | TRBJ1-1 | TRBV19 | NA | TGTGCCAGTAGTATCCTCGGGGGGCCGAACACTGAAGCTTTCTTT | CASSILGGPNTEAFF
NA | TRBJ2-7 | TRBV9 | NA | TGTGCCAGCAGTCCGGACAACTCGAACTCCTACGAGCAGTACTTC | CASSPDNSNSYEQYF
NA | TRBJ1-1 | TRBV7-2 | NA | TGTGCCAGCAGCCAGACTGGGAACACTGAAGCTTTCTTT | CASSQTGNTEAFF
TRBD1 | TRBJ1-1 | TRBV6-5 | NA | TGTGCCAGCAGGACGACAGGGGAGAACACTGAAGCTTTCTTT | CASRTTGENTEAFF
NA | TRBJ1-4 | TRBV9 | NA | TGTGCCAGCAGCGTAAATCCGGATGGGGGGTTGGCTAATGAAAAACTGTTTTTT | CASSVNPDGGLANEKLFF
NA | TRBJ1-1 | TRBV6-2/TRBV6-3 | NA | TGTGCCAGCAGTACCCAATGGGGAGAGAACACTGAAGCTTTCTTT | CASSTQWGENTEAFF
NA | TRBJ1-1 | TRBV12-3/TRBV12-4 | NA | TGTGCCAGCAGAAACAGGCGGAACACTGAAGCTTTCTTT | CASRNRRNTEAFF
NA | TRBJ2-7 | TRBV28 | NA | TGTGCCAGCAGCGCGGCCACGGTTTACGAGCAGTACTTC | CASSAATVYEQYF
NA | TRBJ2-3 | TRBV7-2 | NA | TGTGCCAGCAGCTTAGTCCAGGGGTCGCAGTATTTT | CASSLVQGSQYF
NA | TRBJ2-5 | TRBV19 | once | TGTGCCAGTAGTATCGCAGGGTGGGAGACCCAGTACTTC | CASSIAGWETQYF
NA | TRBJ1-4 | TRBV30 | NA | TGTGCCTGGAGTGAAGGGGCCGATGAAAAACTGTTTTTT | CAWSEGADEKLFF
TRBD1 | TRBJ1-4 | TRBV5-4 | few | TGTGCCAGCAGCTTTGTGGGACAGGGAGGATCTAATGAAAAACTGTTTTTT | CASSFVGQGGSNEKLFF
TRBD2 | TRBJ2-7 | TRBV9 | NA | TGTGCCAGCAGCCTAGGACTAGCGGGCCCCTACGAGCAGTACTTC | CASSLGLAGPYEQYF
NA | TRBJ1-1 | TRBV7-9 | NA | TGTGCCAGCAGCTTAGGGGCCCCAGGATCCGCTTTCTTT | CASSLGAPGSAFF
TRBD1 | TRBJ2-3 | TRBV10-3 | NA | TGTGCCATCACCCTTGGACAGGGGGATGCTGATACGCAGTATTTT | CAITLGQGDADTQYF
TRBD1 | TRBJ1-2 | TRBV27 | NA | TGTGCCAGCAGTTTTTACCGGGACAGGGGCTATGGCTACACCTTC | CASSFYRDRGYGYTF
NA | TRBJ1-5 | TRBV19 | NA | TGTGCCAGTAGCCCCCCCGGCGGTAATCAGCCCCAGCATTTT | CASSPPGGNQPQHF
NA | TRBJ1-2 | TRBV29-1 | NA | TGCAGCGTTTCAGGAAAGGCGGGGGGCTATGGCTACACCTTC | CSVSGKAGGYGYTF
NA | TRBJ2-7 | TRBV18 | NA | TGTGCCAGCCGGACTTTGGGGTACGAGCAGTACTTC | CASRTLGYEQYF